This TCR beta chain was sequenced for a study of vaccination and CD4 T cells after COVID-19 (dated by TCRdb to the early 2020s). About the full investigation: The convalescent cohort comprised six males and four females, including two Hispanic individuals, seven Caucasians, two Asians and one multiracial person. Participants received two doses of either the Pfizer-BioNTech BNT162b2 vaccine (n=8) or the Moderna mRNA-1273 vaccine (n=2). Post-COVID blood samples from convalescent patients were collected a median of around 100 days after diagnosis, with a range of roughly 35 to 161 days. The time from the second vaccine dose to post-vaccine blood sampling had a median of roughly 72 days and ranged from roughly 13 to 241 days. For stimulating the cultures, overlapping spike peptide pools were used, derived from SARS-CoV-2 as well as from the common cold coronaviruses HCoV-NL63, HCoV-OC43 and HCoV-229E. In control cultures, a CEFX viral epitope pool was used as positive control, an HIV-1 Nef peptide pool was used as negative control, or no peptide was added. In around 10 COVID-19 convalescent patients and a handful of infection-naive healthy vaccine recipients, researchers compared the spike-specific CD4+ TCR repertoire from before mRNA vaccination with the repertoire from after.

The receptor library was made with PCR. DNA from cultured CD4+ T cells underwent TCR sequencing with the Oncomine TCR Beta short-read assay at the Johns Hopkins FTIC core. The QIAamp micro DNA kit was used to extract genomic DNA from the cultured CD4+ T cells. Oncomine TCR Beta libraries made from cultured CD4+ T cells were pooled using unique dual indexes and sequenced on an Illumina iSeq 100. Per the source publication's procedure: Non-productive sequences were removed, and CDR3s not starting with C, not ending with F or W, or shorter than 7 amino acids were discarded. Antigen-specific clonotypes were identified using the MANAFEST web application through comparison of peptide-stimulated wells with reference and other culture wells. For a clone to be called positive, the clone needed an FDR below 0.05, an odds ratio above 5, and a productive frequency above 0.1% in at least two of three replicate wells. A clonotype was classed as cross-reactive if the clonotype showed significant expansion both in SARS-CoV-2 spike wells and in at least one common cold coronavirus spike condition. CDR3 homology was assessed with Levenshtein distances (stringdist) and unrooted phylogenetic trees (ape) in R version 3.6.1. TCRdb handled the public reads itself, with Q25 trimming in fastp and clone calling in MiXCR, and kept productive beta chains. Each CDR3 protein gets just one entry, which takes the most common genes and DNA from the rows behind it. For this entry, the V and J calls and clone size follow TCRdb and not the study's own pipeline. The sample yields about 23,000 distinct CDR3 sequences; approximately 67% were counted once. Less than 25% of the sample comes from the top ten.

The treatment or condition label for this specimen denotes: approximately 11-day PBMC culture with coronavirus spike peptide pools or control peptides (ViraFEST assay). To expand antigen-specific T cells with peptide pools and then pick out the expanded clonotypes through TCR sequencing, the study relied on the ViraFEST assay. The absence of prior SARS-CoV-2 infection in healthy vaccine recipients was confirmed by negative nucleocapsid antibody tests before and after vaccination. About 2 million PBMCs per well were cultured in IMDM with roughly 5% human AB serum and approximately 10 IU/ml IL-2, plus 10 ug/ml peptide pools. On days 3 and 7, half of the culture medium was replaced with fresh IL-2-containing medium. Once the cells had been in culture for around 10 days, the EasySep CD4+ T cell isolation kit was used to isolate CD4+ T cells by negative selection. PBMCs were separated from whole blood using Ficoll-Paque Plus gradient centrifugation and then either used fresh or cryopreserved at -140C. In general, triplicate wells were set up for every culture condition.

Of note for this clonotype: It lacks a known antigen. No base quality information exists; no much larger clone differs at one position.

The investigation overall reported the following: Relatively few convalescent patients were included in the study, and early timepoints after natural infection were not analyzed. The median number of SARS-CoV-2-reactive clonotypes rose from about 19 after infection to 38 after vaccination, but the change was not significant. In convalescent patients, nearly all vaccine-specific clones (304 of 307) were found to be mono-reactive for SARS-CoV-2 spike rather than cross-reactive with common cold coronaviruses. Among convalescent patients, a median approximately 88% of the SARS-CoV-2-reactive clones seen after vaccination appeared only after vaccination, which suggests priming specific to the vaccine.

The source material was CD4+ T cells from blood, cultured in vitro, sampled after SARS-CoV-2 vaccination. The source of this sequence is a human donor who received a COVID-19 vaccine.

The CDR3 is CASSLGPSPNSPLHF. The sequence in DNA is TGTGCCAGCAGCTTGGGCCCGAGCCCCAATTCACCCCTCCACTTT. This chain is built from TRBV5-6 and TRBJ1-6, with no confident D gene call. The CDR3, cysteine through phenylalanine, is 15 amino acids long. The kept DNA is CDR3 alone, 45 bases in frame from the first base. CDR1 and CDR2 (SGHDT, YYEEEE) derive from the germline V gene. The trim is 0 bases for V and 7 bases for J, with a gap of 11 bases between the germline ends.